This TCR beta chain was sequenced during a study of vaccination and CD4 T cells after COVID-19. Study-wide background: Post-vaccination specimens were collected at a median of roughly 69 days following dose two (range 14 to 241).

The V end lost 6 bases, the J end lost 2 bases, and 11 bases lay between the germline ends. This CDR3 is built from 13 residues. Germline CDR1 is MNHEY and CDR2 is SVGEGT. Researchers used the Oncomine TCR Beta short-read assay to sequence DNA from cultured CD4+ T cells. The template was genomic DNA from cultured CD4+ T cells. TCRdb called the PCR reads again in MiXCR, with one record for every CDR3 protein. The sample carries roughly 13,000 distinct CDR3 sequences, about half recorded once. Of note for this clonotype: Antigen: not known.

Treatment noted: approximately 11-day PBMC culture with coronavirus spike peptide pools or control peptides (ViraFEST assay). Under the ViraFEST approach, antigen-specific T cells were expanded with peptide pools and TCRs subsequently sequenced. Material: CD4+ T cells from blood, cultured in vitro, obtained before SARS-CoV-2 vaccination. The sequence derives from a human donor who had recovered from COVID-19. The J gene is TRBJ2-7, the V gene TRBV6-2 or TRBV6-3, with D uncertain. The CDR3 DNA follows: TGTGCCAGCAGGGCGACGACCGCCTACGAGCAGTACTTC. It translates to CASRATTAYEQYF.